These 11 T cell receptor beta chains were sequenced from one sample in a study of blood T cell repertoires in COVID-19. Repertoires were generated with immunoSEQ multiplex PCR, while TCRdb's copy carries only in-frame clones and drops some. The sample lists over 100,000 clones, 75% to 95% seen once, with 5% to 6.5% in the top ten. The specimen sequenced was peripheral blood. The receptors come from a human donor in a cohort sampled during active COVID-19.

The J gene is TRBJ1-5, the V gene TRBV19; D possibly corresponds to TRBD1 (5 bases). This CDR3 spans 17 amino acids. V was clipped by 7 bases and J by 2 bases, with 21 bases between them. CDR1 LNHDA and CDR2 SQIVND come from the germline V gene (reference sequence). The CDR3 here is CASIAGPAGWGNQPQHF. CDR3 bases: TGTGCCAGTATCGCGGGACCGGCGGGTTGGGGCAATCAGCCCCAGCATTTT. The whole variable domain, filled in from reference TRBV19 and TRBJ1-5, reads DGGITQSPKYLFRKEGQNVTLSCEQNLNHDAMYWYRQDPGQGLRLIYYSQIVNDFQKGDIAEGYSVSREKKESFPLTVTSAQKNPTAFYLCASIAGPAGWGNQPQHFGDGTRLSIL.

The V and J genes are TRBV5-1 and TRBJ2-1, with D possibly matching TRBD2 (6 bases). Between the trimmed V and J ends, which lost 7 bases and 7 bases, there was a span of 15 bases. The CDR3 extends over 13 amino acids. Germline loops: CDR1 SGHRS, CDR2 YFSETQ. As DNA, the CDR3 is TGCGCCAGCGCCGGGGGTAAACAGAATGAGCAGTTCTTC. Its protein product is CASAGGKQNEQFF.

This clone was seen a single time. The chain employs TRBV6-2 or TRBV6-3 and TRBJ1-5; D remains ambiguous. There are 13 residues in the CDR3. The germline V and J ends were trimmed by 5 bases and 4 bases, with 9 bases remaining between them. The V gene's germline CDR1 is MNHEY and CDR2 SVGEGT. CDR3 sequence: CASSTTTNQPQHF. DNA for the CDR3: TGTGCCAGCAGTACAACTACAAATCAGCCCCAGCATTTT.

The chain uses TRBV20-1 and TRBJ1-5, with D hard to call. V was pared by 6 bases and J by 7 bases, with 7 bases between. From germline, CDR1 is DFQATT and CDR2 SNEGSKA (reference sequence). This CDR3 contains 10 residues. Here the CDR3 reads CSAGGQPQHF. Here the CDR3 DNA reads TGCAGTGCGGGCGGGCAGCCCCAGCATTTT.

This CDR3 reads CASSILAYNEQFF. CDR3 coding DNA: TGTGCCAGCAGTATACTAGCCTACAATGAGCAGTTCTTC. This chain joins TRBV27 and TRBJ2-1; D is perhaps TRBD2 (5 bases). The germline CDR1 and CDR2 sequences are MNHEY and SMNVEV (reference sequence). The length of the CDR3 is 13 residues. Trimming shortened V by 5 bases and J by 2 bases, and 7 bases separated the two germline ends.

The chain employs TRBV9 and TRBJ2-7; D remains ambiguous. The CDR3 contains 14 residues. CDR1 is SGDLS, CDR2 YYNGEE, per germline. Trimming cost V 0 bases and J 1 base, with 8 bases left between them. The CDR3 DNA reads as TGTGCCAGCAGCGTAGGAGGTAGATCCTACGAGCAGTACTTC. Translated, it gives CASSVGGRSYEQYF.

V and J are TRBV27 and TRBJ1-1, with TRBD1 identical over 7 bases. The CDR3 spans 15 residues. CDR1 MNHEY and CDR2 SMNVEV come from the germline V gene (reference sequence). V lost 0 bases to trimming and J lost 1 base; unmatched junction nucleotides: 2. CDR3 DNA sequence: TGTGCCAGCAGTTTATCAGGGACAGCGAACACTGAAGCTTTCTTT. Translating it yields CASSLSGTANTEAFF.

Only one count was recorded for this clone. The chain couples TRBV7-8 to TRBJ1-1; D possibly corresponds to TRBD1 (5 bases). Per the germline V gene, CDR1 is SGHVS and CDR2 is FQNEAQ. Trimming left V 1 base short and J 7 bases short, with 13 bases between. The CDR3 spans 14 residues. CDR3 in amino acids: CASSLGVQGGEAFF. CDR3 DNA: TGTGCCAGCAGCTTAGGTGTGCAGGGCGGTGAAGCTTTCTTT.

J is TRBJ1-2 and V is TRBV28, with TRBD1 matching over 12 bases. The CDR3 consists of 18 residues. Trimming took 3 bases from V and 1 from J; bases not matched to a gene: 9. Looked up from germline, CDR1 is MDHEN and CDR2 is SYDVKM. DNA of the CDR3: TGTGCCAGCAGTTTGTTACTGGGACAGGGGGCCGGTAACTATGGCTACACCTTC. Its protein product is CASSLLLGQGAGNYGYTF.

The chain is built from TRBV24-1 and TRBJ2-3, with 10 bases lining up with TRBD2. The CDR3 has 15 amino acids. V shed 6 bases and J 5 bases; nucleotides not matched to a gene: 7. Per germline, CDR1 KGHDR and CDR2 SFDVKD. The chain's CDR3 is CATSPGAGGIDTQYF. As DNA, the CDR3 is TGTGCCACCAGTCCCGGAGCGGGAGGGATAGATACGCAGTATTTT.

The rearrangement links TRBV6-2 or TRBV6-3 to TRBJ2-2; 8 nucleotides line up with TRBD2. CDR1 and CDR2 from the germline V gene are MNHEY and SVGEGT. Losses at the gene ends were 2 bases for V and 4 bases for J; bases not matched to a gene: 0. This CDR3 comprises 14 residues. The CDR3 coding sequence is TGTGCCAGCAGTTACCTAGCGGGCACCGGGGAGCTGTTTTTT. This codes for CASSYLAGTGELFF.